The present T cell receptor beta chain was sequenced within a study of cytomegalovirus exposure and HLA in healthy donors. Notes on the study in general: What TCR beta sequences reportedly achieved was accurate prediction of HLA-A and HLA-B alleles in most subjects.

In the case of this clone: Its cognate antigen is unknown.

This PCR relied on a set of 60 Vbeta primers and 13 Jbeta primers. Clones were read by immunoSEQ multiplex PCR, and TCRdb kept only the in-frame ones, dropping some. The sample holds 150,000 to 200,000 clones, roughly 77% seen once. The germline V gene encodes CDR1 SGHDN and CDR2 FVKESK. CDR3 length equals 15 residues. V shed 0 bases and J 10 bases; nucleotides not matched to a gene: 6. Input material: PBMCs. This clonotype was obtained from a man aged 50-59 years in good health and CMV-seropositive. The gene calls are TRBV14 and TRBJ1-1, with 12 bases identical to TRBD1. The CDR3 reads CASSQDVWDRGLAFF. The CDR3 region has the DNA TGTGCCAGCAGCCAAGATGTTTGGGACAGGGGGCTAGCTTTCTTT.